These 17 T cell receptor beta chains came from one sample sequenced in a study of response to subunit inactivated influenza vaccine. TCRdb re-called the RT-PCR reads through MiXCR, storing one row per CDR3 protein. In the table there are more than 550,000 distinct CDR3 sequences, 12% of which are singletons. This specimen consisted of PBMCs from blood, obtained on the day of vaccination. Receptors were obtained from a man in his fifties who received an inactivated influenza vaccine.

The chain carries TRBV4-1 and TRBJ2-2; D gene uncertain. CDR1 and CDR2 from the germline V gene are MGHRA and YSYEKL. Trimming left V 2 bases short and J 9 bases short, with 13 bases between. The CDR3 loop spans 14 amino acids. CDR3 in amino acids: CASSQPGSRRELFF. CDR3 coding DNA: TGCGCCAGCAGCCAACCGGGCAGCCGAAGGGAGCTGTTTTTT.

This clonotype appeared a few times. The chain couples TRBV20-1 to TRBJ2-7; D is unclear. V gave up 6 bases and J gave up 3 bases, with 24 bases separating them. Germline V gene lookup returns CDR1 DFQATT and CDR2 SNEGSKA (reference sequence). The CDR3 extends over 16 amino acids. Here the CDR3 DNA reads TGCAGTGCCCGACGGGCCTCCGGAAGATTAGACTACGAGCAGTACTTC. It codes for CSARRASGRLDYEQYF.

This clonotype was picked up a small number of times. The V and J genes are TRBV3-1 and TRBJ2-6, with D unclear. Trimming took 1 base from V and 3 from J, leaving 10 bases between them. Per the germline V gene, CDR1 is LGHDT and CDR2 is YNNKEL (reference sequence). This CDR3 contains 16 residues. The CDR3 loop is CASSQAPGFGANVLTF. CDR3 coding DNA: TGTGCCAGCAGCCAAGCTCCGGGCTTTGGGGCCAACGTCCTGACTTTC.

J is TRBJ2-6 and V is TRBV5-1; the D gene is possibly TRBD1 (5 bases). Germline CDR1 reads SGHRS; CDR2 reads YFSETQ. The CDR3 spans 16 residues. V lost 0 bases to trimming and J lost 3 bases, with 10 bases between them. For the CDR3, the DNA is TGCGCCAGCAGCTTGGTTGGGGCCCATGGGGCCAACGTCCTGACTTTC. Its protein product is CASSLVGAHGANVLTF. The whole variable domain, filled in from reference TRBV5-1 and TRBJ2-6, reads KAGVTQTPRYLIKTRGQQVTLSCSPISGHRSVSWYQQTPGQGLQFLFEYFSETQRNKGNFPGRFSGRQFSNSRSEMNVSTLELGDSALYLCASSLVGAHGANVLTFGAGSRLTVL.

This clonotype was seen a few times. Here the CDR3 reads CASAGDIPNEQYF. CDR3 sequence (DNA): TGTGCCTCTGCTGGGGATATTCCGAACGAGCAGTACTTC. The V call is TRBV10-3, the J call TRBJ2-7; no reliable D call. Germline V gene lookup returns CDR1 ENHRY and CDR2 SYGVKD. The germline V and J ends were trimmed by 11 bases and 5 bases, with 19 bases remaining between them. This CDR3 region has 13 residues.

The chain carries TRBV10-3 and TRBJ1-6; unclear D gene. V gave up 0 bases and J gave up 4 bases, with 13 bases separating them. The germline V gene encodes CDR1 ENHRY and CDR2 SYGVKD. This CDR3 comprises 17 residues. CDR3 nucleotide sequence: TGTGCCATCAGTGAGTCTCTGGACGTATTTTATAATTCACCCCTCCACTTT. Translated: CAISESLDVFYNSPLHF.

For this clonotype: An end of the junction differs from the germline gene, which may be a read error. CDR3 sequence (DNA): TGTGCCAGCAGCAGCCGGCCCACCGTGGAGCTGTTTTTT. Translation gives CASSSRPTVELFF. The genes are TRBV9 and TRBJ2-2; D not certain. The length of the CDR3 is 13 residues. The V gene's germline CDR1 is SGDLS and CDR2 YYNGEE.

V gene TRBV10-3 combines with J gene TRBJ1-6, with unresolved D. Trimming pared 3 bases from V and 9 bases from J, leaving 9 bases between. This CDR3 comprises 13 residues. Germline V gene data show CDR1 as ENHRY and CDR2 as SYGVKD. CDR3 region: CAISDLGVSPLHF. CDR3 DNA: TGTGCCATCAGTGACCTCGGGGTTTCACCCCTCCACTTT.

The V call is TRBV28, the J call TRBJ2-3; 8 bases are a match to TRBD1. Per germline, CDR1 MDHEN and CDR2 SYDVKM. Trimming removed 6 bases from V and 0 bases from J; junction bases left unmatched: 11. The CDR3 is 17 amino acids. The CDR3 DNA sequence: TGTGCCAGCAGCCCAGCCGGACAGGGACCTAGCACAGATACGCAGTATTTT. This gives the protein CASSPAGQGPSTDTQYF.

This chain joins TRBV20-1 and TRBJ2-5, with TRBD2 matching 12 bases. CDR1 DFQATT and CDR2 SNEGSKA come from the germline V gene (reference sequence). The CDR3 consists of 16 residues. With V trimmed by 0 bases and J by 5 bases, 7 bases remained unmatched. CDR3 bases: TGCAGTGCTAGAGAGCTAGCGGGGGGGTATTGGGAGACCCAGTACTTC. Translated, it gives CSARELAGGYWETQYF.

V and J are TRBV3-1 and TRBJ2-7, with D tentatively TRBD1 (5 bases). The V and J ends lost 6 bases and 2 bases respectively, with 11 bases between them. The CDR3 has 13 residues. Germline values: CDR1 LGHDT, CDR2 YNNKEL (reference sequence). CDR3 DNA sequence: TGTGCCAGCAGTGACAGCGAACCCTACGAGCAGTACTTC. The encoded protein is CASSDSEPYEQYF.

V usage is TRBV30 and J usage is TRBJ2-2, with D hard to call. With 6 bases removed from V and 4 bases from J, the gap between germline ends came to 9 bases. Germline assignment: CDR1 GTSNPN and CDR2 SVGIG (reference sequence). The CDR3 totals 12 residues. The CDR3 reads CACSRSTGELFF. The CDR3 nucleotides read TGTGCCTGTTCCAGGTCCACCGGGGAGCTGTTTTTT.

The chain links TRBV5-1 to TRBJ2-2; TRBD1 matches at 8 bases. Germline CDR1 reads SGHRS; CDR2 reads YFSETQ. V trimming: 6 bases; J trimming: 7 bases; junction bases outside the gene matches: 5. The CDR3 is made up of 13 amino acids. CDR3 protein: CASTTGASGELFF. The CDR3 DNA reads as TGCGCCAGCACGACAGGGGCGAGCGGGGAGCTGTTTTTT.

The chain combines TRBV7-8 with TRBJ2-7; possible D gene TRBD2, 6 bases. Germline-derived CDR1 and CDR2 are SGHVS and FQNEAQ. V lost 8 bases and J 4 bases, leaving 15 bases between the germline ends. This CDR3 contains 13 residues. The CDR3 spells CASASGETYEQYF. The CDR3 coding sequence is TGTGCCAGCGCTTCGGGAGAGACGTACGAGCAGTACTTC.

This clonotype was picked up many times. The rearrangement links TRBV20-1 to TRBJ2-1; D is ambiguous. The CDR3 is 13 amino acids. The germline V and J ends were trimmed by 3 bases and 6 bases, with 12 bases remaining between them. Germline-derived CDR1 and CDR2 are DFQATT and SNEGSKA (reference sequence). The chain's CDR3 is CSARVRTINEQFF. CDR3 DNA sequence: TGCAGTGCTAGGGTTCGGACGATCAATGAGCAGTTCTTC.

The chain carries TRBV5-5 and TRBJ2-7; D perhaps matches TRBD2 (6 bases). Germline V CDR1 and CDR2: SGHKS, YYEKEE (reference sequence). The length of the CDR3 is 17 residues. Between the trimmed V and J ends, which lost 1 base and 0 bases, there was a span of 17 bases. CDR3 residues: CASSLMVVIGGSYEQYF. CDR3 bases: TGTGCCAGCAGCTTGATGGTTGTGATCGGGGGCTCCTACGAGCAGTACTTC.

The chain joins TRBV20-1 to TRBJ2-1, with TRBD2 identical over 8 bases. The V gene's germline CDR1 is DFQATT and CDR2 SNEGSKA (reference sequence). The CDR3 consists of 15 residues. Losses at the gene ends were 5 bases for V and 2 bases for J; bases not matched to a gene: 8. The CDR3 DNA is TGCAGTGCTCAACGGGGGGGGGCCGCCTACAATGAGCAGTTCTTC. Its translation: CSAQRGGAAYNEQFF.